Following are 16 T cell receptor beta chains from one sample sequenced in a study of CD8+CD57+ T cells in acquired aplastic anemia. Both TCR beta VDJ combination and CDR3 sequence profiling were carried out. Genomic DNA was the template for this profiling. TCRdb used MiXCR to reprocess the reads, holding one entry per CDR3 protein. Of approximately 250,000 distinct CDR3 sequences in the sample, roughly 82% are singletons; the top ten hold 42%. Whoever was chosen for sequencing had shown CD8+CD57+ cell expansion by flow cytometry. Material: sorted CD4+, CD8+, or CD8+CD57+ T cells (not recorded which) from PBMCs. These receptors all stem from a human donor with aplastic anemia.

Details on this clonotype: As the CDR3 is not closed by the conserved phenylalanine or tryptophan, this likely results from a read error. The DNA is left out, because the CDR3 cannot be placed on it with certainty; the CDR3 is given as TCRdb lists it. This CDR3 is CASSFQRTGGSDE. The J gene is TRBJ2-3, the V gene TRBV7-9; the table's D call, TRBD1, has no DNA check behind it. The CDR3 region is 13 residues in length, termini included. Germline CDR1 is SEHNR and CDR2 is FQNEAQ (reference sequence).

Worth noting for this clonotype: It is likely a read error, because the conserved phenylalanine at the end of the CDR3 is missing. The DNA is left out, because the CDR3 cannot be placed on it with certainty; the CDR3 is given as TCRdb lists it. The genes are TRBV7-8 and TRBJ2-1; the table gives TRBD1 as D, unverified against the DNA. Germline V gives CDR1 SGHVS, CDR2 FQNEAQ. The CDR3 contains 13 residues when both ends are counted. CDR3 sequence: CASSYRPDGAALS.

The chain carries TRBV10-3 and TRBJ2-3; no reliable D call. The J call is uncertain, as TRBJ2-7 better fits the DNA end. CDR3 size: 14 residues. Looked up from germline, CDR1 is ENHRY and CDR2 is SYGVKD. For the CDR3, the DNA is TGTGCCATCAGTTTCGCCGCAGGACCCGACACGCAGTACTTC. Amino acid sequence: CAISFAAGPDTQYF.

This clonotype was seen a few times. The chain has TRBV5-4 and TRBJ2-5; 10 positions match TRBD2. J gave up 4 bases and V 2 bases, and 8 bases lay outside the gene matches. The germline V gene has CDR1 SGHNT and CDR2 YYREEE (reference sequence). This CDR3 comprises 16 residues. CDR3 in amino acids: CASSFTSGTWGETQYF. CDR3 DNA sequence: TGTGCCAGCAGCTTTACTAGCGGGACTTGGGGAGAGACCCAGTACTTC.

V is TRBV12-3 or TRBV12-4 and J is TRBJ1-1; no clear D gene. The CDR3 sequence is 12 residues long. Trimming took 4 bases from V and 7 from J, leaving 10 bases between them. The CDR3 bases are TGTGCCAGCAGTTGGGGTGGCCTTGAAGCTTTCTTT. Residues: CASSWGGLEAFF.

The chain joins TRBV9 to TRBJ1-6; D remains ambiguous. Trimming took 0 bases from V and 8 from J, leaving 9 bases between them. CDR1 is SGDLS, CDR2 YYNGEE, per germline. This CDR3 is built from 14 residues. CDR3 in amino acids: CASSVAPEDSPLHF. CDR3 DNA: TGTGCCAGCAGCGTAGCCCCCGAGGATTCACCCCTCCACTTT.

The rearrangement uses TRBV20-1 and TRBJ2-3; 10 bases line up with TRBD2. CDR1 is DFQATT, CDR2 SNEGSKA, per germline (reference sequence). Trimming at V came to 3 bases and at J to 3 bases, leaving 15 bases not matched to a gene. The CDR3 loop spans 18 amino acids. DNA for the CDR3: TGCAGTGCTAGTAAACTAGCGGGGTCCGGAGAGGGGACAGATACGCAGTATTTT. Its translation is CSASKLAGSGEGTDTQYF.

This clonotype was detected once. This chain connects TRBV5-4 to TRBJ2-3; D remains unclear. With 2 bases removed from V and 5 bases from J, the gap between germline ends came to 6 bases. Germline V gene data show CDR1 as SGHNT and CDR2 as YYREEE (reference sequence). There are 12 residues in the CDR3. The CDR3 DNA reads as TGTGCCAGCAGCTTTAGGAGAGATACGCAGTATTTT. As protein: CASSFRRDTQYF.

This clonotype turned up a few times. J is TRBJ1-6 and V is TRBV7-9; 9 bases fit TRBD1. In germline, CDR1 is SEHNR, CDR2 FQNEAQ (reference sequence). This CDR3 is built from 14 residues. With V trimmed by 5 bases and J by 9 bases, 5 bases remained unmatched. The CDR3 spells CASSLTGGFSPLHF. CDR3 DNA sequence: TGTGCCAGCAGCCTAACAGGGGGCTTTTCACCCCTCCACTTT.

The chain combines TRBV9 with TRBJ1-6; tentative D call: TRBD1 (5 bases). Trimming left V 2 bases short and J 13 bases short, with 22 bases between. CDR3 length: 16 residues. Germline lookup yields CDR1 SGDLS and CDR2 YYNGEE. The CDR3 region is CASSVGASGLDTPLHF. In DNA form, the CDR3 reads TGTGCCAGCAGCGTCGGGGCTAGCGGATTAGATACGCCCCTCCACTTT.

This clonotype was observed a single time. This sequence joins TRBV7-2 and TRBJ1-5; a possible D gene is TRBD1 (5 bases). TRBJ2-3 explains the end of the DNA better; the J call may be wrong. The CDR3 contains 13 residues. Germline values: CDR1 SGHTA, CDR2 FQGNSA. In DNA, the CDR3 is TGTGCCAGCAGCTGGGGCGTGGACGATACGCAGTATTTT. Its translation: CASSWGVDDTQYF.

The chain is built from TRBV9 and TRBJ1-6; possible D gene TRBD1, 5 bases. Trimming removed 0 bases from V and 19 bases from J, with 20 bases in between. Germline CDR1 SGDLS, CDR2 YYNGEE. The length of the CDR3 is 14 residues. CDR3 amino acids: CASSVGGDKSHPHF. CDR3 DNA: TGTGCCAGCAGCGTAGGAGGGGATAAATCCCACCCGCACTTT.

This chain joins TRBV6-5 and TRBJ2-7; 15 bases fit TRBD2. This CDR3 has 17 residues. Germline V gene sequence: CDR1 MNHEY, CDR2 SVGAGI. With 6 bases clipped from V and 0 bases from J, the junction kept 6 bases outside the gene matches. The CDR3 sequence is CASRRGLAGGYSYEQYF. The CDR3 nucleotides are TGTGCCAGCAGACGAGGACTAGCGGGGGGGTACTCCTACGAGCAGTACTTC.

The chain is built from TRBV7-8 and TRBJ1-5; D not certain. Germline assignment: CDR1 SGHVS and CDR2 FQNEAQ. V was shortened by 4 bases and J by 4 bases, with 11 bases between the two germline ends. This CDR3 is 14 amino acids long. The CDR3 loop is CASSSDKDNQPQHF. DNA for the CDR3: TGTGCCAGCAGCTCGGATAAAGATAATCAGCCCCAGCATTTT.

For this clonotype: At one of its ends the junction is not consistent with the germline gene, which may arise from a read error. This chain connects TRBV5-1 to TRBJ2-5; unclear D gene. CDR3 length: 14 amino acids. Germline V lookup: CDR1 SGHRS, CDR2 YFSETQ. The CDR3 coding sequence is TGTGCCACCAGCAGATGCAGCATGCAAAAGACCCAGTACTTC. Translation: CATSRCSMQKTQYF.

Comments on this clonotype: Since no conserved phenylalanine or tryptophan closes the CDR3, a read error is the likely cause. The limits of the CDR3 on the DNA are not certain, so only TCRdb's listed CDR3 is given. This CDR3 reads CASSVGSGTQYFDP. The gene calls are TRBV2 and TRBJ2-3; TRBD1 reflects the table's D call only, with no check against the DNA. The CDR3 is 14 amino acids in total, end residues counted. Germline CDR1 and CDR2: SNHLY and FYNNEI.